This T cell receptor beta chain stems from a study of blood T cells in healthy people across ages (dated by TCRdb to about 2015). Study-level background: In model experiments, template switching captured roughly one uniquely barcoded TCR beta cDNA molecule for every two T cells. Two additional independent replicas of 1 million unique cDNA reads from the same blood draw were analyzed for two donors (one aged 18 to 29 and one aged 80 or older). Age-related changes in TCR beta repertoire diversity were measured in the study by deep sequencing normalized with unique cDNA molecular identifiers. The donors were split into four age groups: young (average 16 years), middle-aged (39), aged (approximately 59) and long-lived (over 75). General findings and caveats noted by the study authors: Because profiling used bulk unsorted PBMCs, naive and antigen-experienced compartments could not be compared conclusively. As age increased, observed TCR beta diversity per million T cells dropped in a roughly linear way, and a significant reduction was already evident by age 40. Total diversity estimates from one million sequenced T cells were considered lower bounds and underestimates. Compared with the aged group, the long-lived group had more naive CD4+ T cells, fewer expanded clones and increased TCR diversity, a pattern suggesting age selection. There was a strong correlation between observed TCR beta diversity and the percentage of naive T cells measured by flow cytometry. The CMV infection status of donors was not known, potentially confounding age-related changes in expanded clonotypes.

The method behind the library was 5' RACE. The sequencing machine was an Illumina HiSeq 2500. A second PCR of roughly 6 to 11 cycles was performed with a sample-barcoded 5' primer and a J-beta primer mix. Each TCR beta cDNA molecule received a unique molecular identifier from a template-switch 5' adaptor carrying 12 random nucleotides. Each sample yielded at least 3 million CDR3-containing paired-end reads. The Mint cDNA synthesis kit, primed by a TRBC-specific oligonucleotide, was used to synthesize first-strand cDNA from all RNA. All cDNA was treated with uracil-DNA glycosylase and then went through a first 18-cycle PCR with the universal primers M1SS and BC2_uni_R. As for the authors' bioinformatics: Each sample was normalized by randomly selecting 1 million high-quality reads, each carrying a distinct molecular identifier. Instead of being binned into consensus sequences, reads with shared molecular identifiers were discarded. MiTCR, with a Q25 quality threshold and the strictest error-elimination algorithm, was used for CDR3 identification, clonotype clustering and error correction. A nonparametric unseen species model using Euler transformation provided a lower-bound estimate of total TCR beta diversity. TCRdb redid the processing of the public reads, applying fastp at Q25 and MiXCR, and retained in-frame beta chains. CDR3 protein duplicates are merged, each entry listing the most common genes and DNA. The V and J calls were not made by the authors but by TCRdb's processing. Present in this sample are about 780,000 distinct CDR3 sequences, roughly 25% of which were seen just once. Around 2.9% of the sample goes to the ten largest clones.

Systemically healthy Caucasian individuals from Russia, around 38 in total and aged about 6 to 90 years, were included as donors. Each donor gave approximately 10 milliliters of peripheral blood, collected into EDTA-treated Vacutainer tubes. Ficoll-Paque density-gradient centrifugation was used to isolate PBMCs, with at least 7 million obtained per sample. Total RNA was extracted from PBMCs with Trizol reagent, with at least 5.5 micrograms obtained per sample. For every donor, an aliquot of PBMCs went through flow cytometry to measure the percentages of naive CD45RAhigh/CD27high T cells. Here V drops 1 base and J drops 1 base, and the junction holds 3 bases not matched to any gene. From the cysteine through the phenylalanine, the CDR3 covers 16 amino acids. Only the CDR3 DNA stays, 48 bases, in frame from base 1. The germline V gene gives CDR1 as SNHLY and CDR2 as FYNNEI. A few counts support this clonotype. Its antigen is currently not known. No base quality values were provided; no much bigger clone lies one nucleotide off.

The same data also contributed to another study, on T cells of mothers and their children. The second study, in turn, reports: The donors were nine systemically healthy Caucasian individuals, made up of three mothers and their six children. cDNA synthesis used all of the extracted RNA, with 1.5 ug of RNA in each 15 ul reaction. In the second PCR, the M1S primer added sample barcodes and 2-4 random nucleotides. More than 8.5 million TCR beta CDR3 reads were obtained from each mother, and roughly 3 million reads were obtained from each child. TCR recombination output is similarly shaped by thymic selection in related and unrelated pairs, with a minor effect exerted by inherited differences. Normalized repertoire overlap was always found to be slightly, but never significantly, higher in related mother-child pairs than in unrelated mother-child pairs. No persistent microchimeric T cell clones were detected, at a sensitivity of 90 to 100 clones per million clonotypes. To look for features that set related mother-child pairs apart from unrelated individuals, the researchers ran deep NGS to compare the TCR beta repertoires of mothers and children. On average, the children were approximately 11 +/- 4 years old, while the mothers were 40 +/- 4 years old. After adapter ligation with NEBNext reagents, the libraries were sequenced on Illumina HiSeq 2000 with 100+100 nt paired-end reads. To avoid cross-contamination, the mother libraries and the child libraries were prepared a month apart and sequenced in separate runs. For each donor, between about 500,000 and 2,200,000 distinct TCR beta clonotypes were identified. Naive TCR beta clonotypes were estimated from low-frequency clonotypes matched to each donor's FACS-determined naive share, without sorting.

The chain is assembled from TRBV2 and TRBJ2-4; TRBD2 agrees with 8 junctional bases. This clonotype was obtained from a boy aged 5 to 17 in good health. The material sequenced was blood. The DNA reads TGTGCCAGCAGTGAAGACCGGGGGGGGGCCAAAAACATTCAGTACTTC. This gives the protein CASSEDRGGAKNIQYF.